This is a list of T cell receptor beta chains from one sample in a study of long-term antiretroviral therapy in people with HIV. Assay: immunoSEQ multiplex PCR; the TCRdb copy retains only in-frame clones and omits some. The sample has around 20,000 clones; over 75% are singletons. The material was unsorted PBMCs, obtained roughly 2.5 years after starting antiretroviral therapy. Receptors were obtained from a woman between 45 and 65 years old with HIV. CDR3s include the opening cysteine and the closing phenylalanine or tryptophan. Each record gives: V gene, J gene, D gene, CDR3 DNA, CDR3 protein. D genes are given only for firm matches.

TRBV7-9	TRBJ2-7	-	TGTGCCAGCAGCTTTCAGGGGTCCTACGAGCAGTACTTC	CASSFQGSYEQYF
TRBV2	TRBJ1-2	-	TGTGCCAGCAGTGAAGCGCCCACCTATGGCTACACCTTC	CASSEAPTYGYTF
TRBV27	TRBJ2-1	TRBD2	TGTGCCAGTAGTAGCGGGAGAAACTACAATGAGCAGTTCTTC	CASSSGRNYNEQFF
TRBV7-9	TRBJ1-1	-	TGTGCCAGCAGCCTAGTAATGGGGGGGACTGAAGCTTTCTTT	CASSLVMGGTEAFF
TRBV9	TRBJ1-4	-	TGTGCCAGCAGCGTGGGCCTTATTGAAAATGAAAAACTGTTTTTT	CASSVGLIENEKLFF
TRBV6-6	TRBJ2-1	TRBD2	TGTGCCAGCGTAGCGGGCGGAAGCAATGAGCAGTTCTTC	CASVAGGSNEQFF
TRBV28	TRBJ1-2	TRBD1	TGTGCCAGCAGTCCATCCGGGACAGGGAGTTTTATTTACACCTTC	CASSPSGTGSFIYTF
TRBV5-1	TRBJ2-2	-	TGCGCCAGCAGCTTGACTCTTGTAGAAGCGGCCGCTTTCACCGGGGAGCTGTTTTTT	CASSLTLVEAAAFTGELFF
TRBV25-1	TRBJ2-1	TRBD2	TGTGCCAGCAGTGAATTCGCTAGCGGGAGCTCCTACAATGAGCAGTTCTTC	CASSEFASGSSYNEQFF
TRBV27	TRBJ1-2	-	TGTGCCAGCAGTTTGGGACGGCTCTATGGCTACACCTTC	CASSLGRLYGYTF
TRBV7-8	TRBJ2-3	TRBD1	TGTGCCAGCAGCTTCCGGGACAGGGTAATAGATACGCAGTATTTT	CASSFRDRVIDTQYF
TRBV5-4	TRBJ2-1	TRBD2	TGTGCCAGCAGCTTAGCACTAGCGGGAGGGCCTAATGAGCAGTTCTTC	CASSLALAGGPNEQFF
TRBV13	TRBJ2-1	TRBD2	TGTGCCAGCACCTCGGGACTAGCGAACTACAATGAGCAGTTCTTC	CASTSGLANYNEQFF